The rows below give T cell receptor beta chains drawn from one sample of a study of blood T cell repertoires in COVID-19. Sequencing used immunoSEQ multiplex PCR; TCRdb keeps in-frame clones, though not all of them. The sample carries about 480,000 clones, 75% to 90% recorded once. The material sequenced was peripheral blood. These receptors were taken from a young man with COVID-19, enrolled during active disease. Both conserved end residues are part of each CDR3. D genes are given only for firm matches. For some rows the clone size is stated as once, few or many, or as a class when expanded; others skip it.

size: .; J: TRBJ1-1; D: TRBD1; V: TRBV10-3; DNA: TGTGCCATCAGTGAGTATCAGGGGGCCTGGAACACTGAAGCTTTCTTT; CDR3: CAISEYQGAWNTEAFF
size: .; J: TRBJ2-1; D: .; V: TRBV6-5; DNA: TGTGCCAGCAGTTCCTCGGGACACCGCGGGAATGAGCAGTTCTTC; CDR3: CASSSSGHRGNEQFF
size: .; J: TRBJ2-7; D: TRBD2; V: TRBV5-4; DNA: TGTGCCAGCAGTCGACTAGCCACCTACGAGCAGTACTTC; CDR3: CASSRLATYEQYF
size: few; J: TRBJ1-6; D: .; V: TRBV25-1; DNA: TGTGCCAGCAGCCCTAAGTATCCATATTCACCCCTCCACTTT; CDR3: CASSPKYPYSPLHF
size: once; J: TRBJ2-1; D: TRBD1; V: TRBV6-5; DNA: TGTGCCAGCAGACCCGACAGGGATAGGGGTAATGAGCAGTTCTTC; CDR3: CASRPDRDRGNEQFF
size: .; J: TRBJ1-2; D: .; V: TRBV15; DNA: TGTGCCACCAGCAGAGGTGGCCAACTATATAACTATGGCTACACCTTC; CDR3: CATSRGGQLYNYGYTF
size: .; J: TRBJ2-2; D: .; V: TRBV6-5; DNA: TGTGCCAGCAGTCGAGCAGGGGCCGGGGAGCTGTTTTTT; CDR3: CASSRAGAGELFF
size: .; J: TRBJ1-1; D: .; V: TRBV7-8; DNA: TGTGCCAGCAGCTTAGCGGTTTTTAGGCGGGAAATGAACACTGAAGCTTTCTTT; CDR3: CASSLAVFRREMNTEAFF
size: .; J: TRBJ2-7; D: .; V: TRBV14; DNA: TGTGCCAGCAGCCGGGTCCCGGGAATTTACGAGCAGTACTTC; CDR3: CASSRVPGIYEQYF
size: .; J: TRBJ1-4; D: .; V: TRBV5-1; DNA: TGCGCCAGCTCCCAAGGAGGACAGAGTGAAAAACTGTTTTTT; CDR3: CASSQGGQSEKLFF
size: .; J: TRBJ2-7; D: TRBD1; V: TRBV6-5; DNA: TGTGCCAGCAGTTGGGACAGGCGGCGCGAGCAGTACTTC; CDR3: CASSWDRRREQYF
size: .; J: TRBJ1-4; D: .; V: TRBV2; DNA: TGTGCCAGCAGGAACAGGGTCACTAATGAAAAACTGTTTTTT; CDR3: CASRNRVTNEKLFF
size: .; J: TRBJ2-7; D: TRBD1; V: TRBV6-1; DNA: TGTGCCAGCAGTGAAGGACAGGGGCCACCCTACGAGCAGTACTTC; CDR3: CASSEGQGPPYEQYF
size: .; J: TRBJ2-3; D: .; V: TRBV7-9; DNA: TGTGCCAGCAGCTTAGTTGGCAGGGGATTACCAGATACGCAGTATTTT; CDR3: CASSLVGRGLPDTQYF